This T cell receptor beta chain came from a study of blood T cell repertoires in COVID-19. Study-level information: Sources were T cells, B-cell-depleted T cells, or PBMCs; the material itself was cDNA or gDNA.

This clone was found a few times. Original methodology: Estimation of nucleated cell counts was performed using reference gene primer amplification. Only in-frame clones appear in the TCRdb table, and some are missing; sequencing was by immunoSEQ multiplex PCR. V, J and clone size reflect that table, while D and trimming were determined from the DNA. The repertoire holds fewer than 250,000 clones, with roughly 80% as singletons. Germline V lookup: CDR1 SGHRS, CDR2 YFSETQ. The CDR3 covers 16 residues. Deletions cut 0 bases from V and 1 base from J, with 11 bases between. What was sequenced was peripheral blood. The chain recombines TRBV5-1 with TRBJ2-1; tentative D call: TRBD2 (6 bases). The source of this sequence is a man aged 25 to 40 with active or convalescent COVID-19. The CDR3 sequence is CASSLEGGLSYNEQFF. CDR3 nucleotide sequence: TGCGCCAGCAGCTTGGAGGGAGGACTATCCTACAATGAGCAGTTCTTC.